One T cell receptor (beta chain) is described in this entry. Its antigen is unknown. Some clones are missing from TCRdb's copy, which holds only in-frame ones; the method was immunoSEQ multiplex PCR. The sample contains 2,400 or so clones, roughly 65% of which appear only once. Trimming stripped 2 bases from V and 1 base from J, with 15 bases between. Germline V gives CDR1 SGHRS, CDR2 YFSETQ. CDR3 length: 16 amino acids. The data stem from a study of early stage breast cancer tumors. The study's findings and limits: Enriched TCRB sequences shared across patients were mostly commonly generated sequences.

This sequence originates from a person in their fifties with breast cancer. The V gene is TRBV5-1, the J gene TRBJ1-1; no clear D gene. The material sequenced was normal breast tissue next to the tumor. CDR3 in DNA: TGCGCCAGCAGCTTCTCGGAGACCCCTACGAACACTGAAGCTTTCTTT. Residues: CASSFSETPTNTEAFF.